These 11 T cell receptor beta chains were all obtained from the same sample, sequenced in a study of T cell responses to AZD1222 COVID-19 vaccine. Method: immunoSEQ multiplex PCR; TCRdb's copy keeps in-frame clones and lacks some. This sample has around 110,000 clones; approximately 90% occur once, and the top ten carry 22%. The source was peripheral blood, collected on day 0 of AZD1222 vaccination. The receptors come from an adult in good health.

This clone occurred once. The J gene is TRBJ2-4, the V gene TRBV9; the D gene is possibly TRBD2 (5 bases). The CDR3 is made up of 17 amino acids. The V gene lost 0 bases and the J gene lost 0 bases, with 13 bases spanning the gap. Germline V CDR1 and CDR2: SGDLS, YYNGEE. CDR3 sequence reads: CASSVGTGGLAKNIQYF. CDR3 sequence (DNA): TGTGCCAGCAGCGTAGGTACCGGAGGACTAGCCAAAAACATTCAGTACTTC. Supplemented by reference TRBV9 and TRBJ2-4, the full variable domain reads DSGVTQTPKHLITATGQRVTLRCSPRSGDLSVYWYQQSLDQGLQFLIQYYNGEERAKGNILERFSAQQFPDLHSELNLSSLELGDSALYFCASSVGTGGLAKNIQYFGAGTRLSVL.

This chain uses TRBV18 with TRBJ2-6; unclear D gene. V was pared by 2 bases and J by 4 bases, with 6 bases between. This CDR3 spans 14 amino acids. Germline V lookup: CDR1 KGHSH, CDR2 LQKENI. The CDR3 sequence: CASSPETGANVLTF. The CDR3, as DNA: TGTGCCAGCTCACCAGAGACAGGGGCCAACGTCCTGACTTTC.

The gene calls are TRBV29-1 and TRBJ2-7; D possibly corresponds to TRBD1 (5 bases). The CDR3 has 12 residues. Trimming left V 4 bases short and J 7 bases short, with 14 bases between. Per the germline V gene, CDR1 is SQVTM and CDR2 is ANQGSEA. The CDR3 sequence: CSVARAGWEQYF. CDR3 sequence (DNA): TGCAGCGTTGCCAGGGCCGGGTGGGAGCAGTACTTC.

V usage is TRBV11-1 and J usage is TRBJ2-1; TRBD2 matches 10 bases. CDR3 length: 15 residues. The junction had 7 bases not matched to a gene; V was cut back by 7 bases and J by 4 bases. Germline lookup yields CDR1 SGHAT and CDR2 FQDESV (reference sequence). In nucleotides, the CDR3 is TGTGCCAGCACCGTTAGCGGGGGGCTGTACAATGAGCAGTTCTTC. As protein: CASTVSGGLYNEQFF.

The chain uses TRBV7-3 and TRBJ1-1; 12 bases line up with TRBD1. The CDR3 sequence is 15 residues long. J gave up 7 bases and V 3 bases, and 6 bases lay outside the gene matches. Germline V gene data show CDR1 as SGHTA and CDR2 as FQGTGA. In DNA, the CDR3 is TGTGCCAGCAGCTTCTCCGGGACAGGGGGCGATGAAGCTTTCTTT. Its protein is CASSFSGTGGDEAFF.

The chain has TRBV20-1 and TRBJ1-2; D not certain. V lost 3 bases and J 2 bases, leaving 13 bases between the germline ends. There are 14 residues in the CDR3. CDR1 and CDR2 (germline): DFQATT, SNEGSKA (reference sequence). The CDR3 nucleotides read TGCAGTGCTAGTATGGGGTTGCGGAACTATGGCTACACCTTC. It translates to CSASMGLRNYGYTF.

The V gene is TRBV27, the J gene TRBJ2-1; no clear D gene. Germline V gene data show CDR1 as MNHEY and CDR2 as SMNVEV (reference sequence). The germline V and J ends were trimmed by 4 bases and 4 bases, with 20 bases remaining between them. This CDR3 region has 17 residues. In DNA, the CDR3 is TGTGCCAGCAGTTCCCAGGTCCCCCATCAACAATACAATGAGCAGTTCTTC. It is translated as CASSSQVPHQQYNEQFF.

This chain connects TRBV6-6 to TRBJ1-1, with 9 bases matching TRBD1. The CDR3 extends over 14 amino acids. The junction had 7 bases not matched to a gene; V was cut back by 5 bases and J by 6 bases. Germline CDR1 MNHNY, CDR2 SVGAGI (reference sequence). The CDR3 region has the DNA TGTGCCAGCAGTCACACAGGGGGCGTTCCTGAAGCTTTCTTT. Translated: CASSHTGGVPEAFF.

The chain uses TRBV30 and TRBJ1-2, with 7 bases lining up with TRBD1. The trim removed 4 bases at V and 5 bases at J, leaving 16 bases unmatched. The CDR3 runs 16 residues. Germline V gene lookup returns CDR1 GTSNPN and CDR2 SVGIG (reference sequence). CDR3 DNA: TGTGCCTGGAAGCCCCCGGGGGAGGGGGCGCGGTATGGCTACACCTTC. Protein sequence: CAWKPPGEGARYGYTF.

The CDR3 reads CASSSTSGGIYEQYF. For the CDR3, the DNA is TGTGCCAGCAGCTCCACTAGCGGGGGGATTTACGAGCAGTACTTC. The chain uses TRBV7-9 and TRBJ2-7; 12 nucleotides match TRBD2. The CDR3 has 15 residues. J gave up 4 bases and V 4 bases, and 5 bases lay outside the gene matches. CDR1 SEHNR and CDR2 FQNEAQ come from the germline V gene (reference sequence).

The rearrangement links TRBV15 to TRBJ1-5; tentatively, D is TRBD1 (5 bases). The CDR3 length is 17 residues. The germline V gene has CDR1 LNHNV and CDR2 YYDKDF (reference sequence). V lost 3 bases and J lost 3, with 18 bases in between. This chain's CDR3 is CATSRFGGGPLNQPQHF. The CDR3 DNA follows: TGTGCCACCAGCAGGTTTGGGGGGGGACCCCTCAATCAGCCCCAGCATTTT.